This T cell receptor beta chain originates from a study of cytomegalovirus exposure and HLA in healthy donors. Study-wide results and caveats: Common viral pathogens were later found to be apparently linked to several of the most significant clusters. Evidence from a later analysis indicated that most CMV-associated TCR beta chains looked HLA-restricted.

Donors sampled were nominally healthy, though unrecorded immune exposures were likely. Points on this clone: Its target is unknown.

PCR was performed using 60 Vbeta and 13 Jbeta primers. Original analysis: A later analysis counted tens of millions of unique TCR beta chains, around 11 million shared. Here immunoSEQ multiplex PCR was the method, and the copy in TCRdb shows in-frame clones only, minus some. Clonal size and the V and J genes are those of that table, whereas D and trimming came from the DNA. Of more than 130,000 clones listed, 73% were seen once; the top ten hold around 14%. Trimming took 2 bases from V and 5 from J; bases not matched to a gene: 7. CDR3 length: 15 amino acids. Germline loops: CDR1 WSHSY, CDR2 SAAADI. The origin of this receptor is a human donor in good health. Material: PBMCs. This chain joins TRBV10-2 and TRBJ1-1, with 8 bases matching TRBD1. CDR3 DNA: TGCGCCAGCAGTGAGCCTGGGACAGGAGGGACTGAAGCTTTCTTT. This encodes CASSEPGTGGTEAFF.